The 15 T cell receptor beta chains in this list originate from one sample, sequenced in a study of control samples from healthy donors and cancer patients. The protocol was immunoSEQ multiplex PCR, while the TCRdb copy is restricted to in-frame clones and leaves out a portion. The table counts some 190,000 clones; 2.2% lies in the top ten. Material for sequencing was blood. The source of these receptors is a woman under 40 in good health.

The CDR3 DNA reads as TGTGCCAGCAGCGTAAAGAACGCAGGGGGCTCCTACAATGAGCAGTTCTTC. Residues: CASSVKNAGGSYNEQFF. This chain connects TRBV9 to TRBJ2-1; TRBD1 matches 7 bases. With V trimmed by 1 base and J by 0 bases, 7 bases remained unmatched. This CDR3 comprises 17 residues. Germline V gene lookup returns CDR1 SGDLS and CDR2 YYNGEE.

V gene TRBV28 combines with J gene TRBJ2-7, with 9 bases lining up with TRBD1. This CDR3 has 16 residues. CDR1 is MDHEN and CDR2 is SYDVKM in the germline V gene. V gave up 6 bases and J gave up 0 bases; unmatched junction bases: 9. CDR3: CASSPPPGQGSYEQYF. Here the CDR3 DNA reads TGTGCCAGCAGCCCTCCCCCGGGACAGGGCTCCTACGAGCAGTACTTC. The full variable domain, rest sourced from reference TRBV28 and TRBJ2-7, is DVKVTQSSRYLVKRTGEKVFLECVQDMDHENMFWYRQDPGLGLRLIYFSYDVKMKEKGDIPEGYSVSREKKERFSLILESASTNQTSMYLCASSPPPGQGSYEQYFGPGTRLTVT.

This chain connects TRBV13 to TRBJ1-5; no clear D. Per germline, CDR1 PRHDT and CDR2 FYEKMQ (reference sequence). The CDR3 consists of 16 residues. Trimming left V 1 base short and J 0 bases short, with 10 bases between. DNA of the CDR3: TGTGCCAGCAGCTTAGCCGGGGATCATAGCAATCAGCCCCAGCATTTT. This codes for CASSLAGDHSNQPQHF.

The chain employs TRBV28 and TRBJ1-5; D is ambiguous. CDR1 MDHEN and CDR2 SYDVKM come from the germline V gene. This CDR3 contains 13 residues. Trimming pared 3 bases from V and 4 bases from J, leaving 7 bases between. The CDR3, as DNA: TGTGCCAGCAGTTTCGTGGGAAATCAGCCCCAGCATTTT. It yields the protein CASSFVGNQPQHF. The full variable domain, completed using reference TRBV28 and TRBJ1-5, is DVKVTQSSRYLVKRTGEKVFLECVQDMDHENMFWYRQDPGLGLRLIYFSYDVKMKEKGDIPEGYSVSREKKERFSLILESASTNQTSMYLCASSFVGNQPQHFGDGTRLSIL.

This sequence joins TRBV10-2 and TRBJ2-3; D call uncertain. Trimming removed 0 bases from V and 4 bases from J, with 5 bases in between. This CDR3 spans 13 amino acids. Looked up from germline, CDR1 is WSHSY and CDR2 is SAAADI. CDR3 sequence reads: CASSESSADTQYF. In DNA, the CDR3 is TGCGCCAGCAGTGAGTCGAGTGCAGATACGCAGTATTTT.

The chain is built from TRBV5-1 and TRBJ2-3; 7 bases agree with TRBD1. With 4 bases clipped from V and 3 bases from J, the junction kept 8 bases outside the gene matches. Germline V gene data show CDR1 as SGHRS and CDR2 as YFSETQ. The CDR3 length is 15 residues. CDR3 loop: CASSRGTEQTDTQYF. CDR3 sequence (DNA): TGCGCCAGCAGCCGAGGGACAGAGCAAACAGATACGCAGTATTTT.

The chain uses TRBV28 and TRBJ2-7, with 11 bases aligning to TRBD1. The CDR3 runs 24 residues. Germline-derived CDR1 and CDR2 are MDHEN and SYDVKM. J lost 5 bases, V lost 3 bases, and 33 bases had no gene match. CDR3 protein: CASSFYSNPGQGVFNLGEFHEQYF. The CDR3, as DNA: TGTGCCAGCAGTTTTTACAGTAATCCGGGACAGGGGGTTTTCAATCTAGGGGAGTTCCACGAGCAGTACTTC.

V usage is TRBV5-1 and J usage is TRBJ1-2, with a tentative D call TRBD1 (6 bases). Deletions cut 0 bases from V and 12 bases from J, with 21 bases between. Per germline, CDR1 SGHRS and CDR2 YFSETQ. The CDR3 totals 15 residues. The CDR3 here is CASSLGGAAGEGHTF. CDR3 bases: TGCGCCAGCAGCTTGGGGGGTGCGGCAGGGGAAGGGCACACCTTC.

The chain has TRBV6-1 and TRBJ1-2; TRBD1 is a possible D gene (5 bases). Germline V gene lookup returns CDR1 MNHNS and CDR2 SASEGT. V shed 2 bases and J shed 5 bases, with 15 bases lying between them. The CDR3 is 15 amino acids. CDR3 sequence: CASSELRGGIYGYTF. The CDR3 DNA reads as TGTGCCAGCAGTGAACTCCGCGGGGGGATTTATGGCTACACCTTC.

The rearrangement joins TRBV6-5 to TRBJ1-3; no clear D. Trimming took off 5 bases at V and 0 bases at J, with 8 bases between the two ends. This CDR3 is 14 amino acids long. Germline V gene lookup returns CDR1 MNHEY and CDR2 SVGAGI. CDR3 region: CASSSQSSGNTIYF. CDR3 coding DNA: TGTGCCAGCAGTAGCCAGAGCTCTGGAAACACCATATATTTT.

The V and J genes are TRBV28 and TRBJ1-6, with 9 bases matching TRBD1. From germline, CDR1 is MDHEN and CDR2 SYDVKM. J gave up 9 bases and V 6 bases, and 9 bases lay outside the gene matches. There are 15 residues in the CDR3. The CDR3 bases are TGTGCCAGCAGCCAGCCGGGACAGGGTGGTTCACCCCTCCACTTT. Translation gives CASSQPGQGGSPLHF.

The rearrangement uses TRBV29-1 and TRBJ1-2; 7 nucleotides line up with TRBD1. There are 14 residues in the CDR3. The germline V gene encodes CDR1 SQVTM and CDR2 ANQGSEA. V shed 7 bases, J shed 0 bases, and the junction held 8 bases outside the gene matches. The CDR3 nucleotides are TGCAGCGGTTCAAACAGGGGCTCTAACTATGGCTACACCTTC. Translation gives CSGSNRGSNYGYTF.

This chain uses TRBV12-3 or TRBV12-4 with TRBJ1-5; 8 bases line up with TRBD1. CDR3 length equals 12 residues. Trimming took 9 bases from V and 6 from J; bases not matched to a gene: 4. DNA for the CDR3: TGTGCCAGTACAGGGGGTTTTCAGCCCCAGCATTTT. This gives the protein CASTGGFQPQHF.

J is TRBJ2-7 and V is TRBV11-3, with a possible D match to TRBD2 (6 bases). This CDR3 is 14 amino acids long. The V end was cut by 5 bases, the J end by 2 bases, with 13 bases between. The V gene's germline CDR1 is SGHNT and CDR2 YENEEA. CDR3 region: CASSRSGATYEQYF. The CDR3, as DNA: TGTGCCAGCAGCCGTAGCGGAGCCACCTACGAGCAGTACTTC.

V and J are TRBV3-1 (or the pseudogene TRBV3-2) and TRBJ1-1; the D gene is possibly TRBD1 (6 bases). V was clipped by 3 bases and J by 5 bases, with 10 bases between them. CDR3 length equals 13 residues. CDR1 is LGHDT, CDR2 YNNKEL, per germline (reference sequence). CDR3 sequence (DNA): TGTGCCAGCAGCCAGGGGGCACGGACTGAAGCTTTCTTT. Protein product: CASSQGARTEAFF.